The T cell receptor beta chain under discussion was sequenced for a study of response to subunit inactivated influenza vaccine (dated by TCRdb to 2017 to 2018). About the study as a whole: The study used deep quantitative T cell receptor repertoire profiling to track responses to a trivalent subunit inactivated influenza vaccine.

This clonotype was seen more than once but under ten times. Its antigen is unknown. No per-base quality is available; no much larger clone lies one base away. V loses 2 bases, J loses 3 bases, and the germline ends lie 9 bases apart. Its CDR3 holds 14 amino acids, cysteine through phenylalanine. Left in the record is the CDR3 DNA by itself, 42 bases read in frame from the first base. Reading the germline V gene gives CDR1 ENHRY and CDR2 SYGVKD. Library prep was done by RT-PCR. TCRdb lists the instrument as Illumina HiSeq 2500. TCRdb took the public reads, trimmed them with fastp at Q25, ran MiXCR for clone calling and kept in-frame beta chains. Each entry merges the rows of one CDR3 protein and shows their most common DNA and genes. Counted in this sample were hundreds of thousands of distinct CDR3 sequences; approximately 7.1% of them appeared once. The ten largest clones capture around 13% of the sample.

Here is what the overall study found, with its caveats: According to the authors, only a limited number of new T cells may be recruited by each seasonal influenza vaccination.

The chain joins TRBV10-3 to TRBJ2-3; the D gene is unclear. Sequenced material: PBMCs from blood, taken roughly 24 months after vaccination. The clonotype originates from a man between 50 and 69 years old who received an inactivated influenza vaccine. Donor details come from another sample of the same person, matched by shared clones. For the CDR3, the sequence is CAISEAGPTDTQYF. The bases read TGTGCCATCAGTGAGGCAGGCCCTACAGATACGCAGTATTTT.